What follows are 32 T cell receptor beta chains derived from one specimen sequenced in a study of T cell changes during pregnancy in multiple sclerosis. Sequencing was performed with immunoSEQ multiplex PCR; in TCRdb, only in-frame clones are kept and a portion is missing. Here the sample spans tens of thousands of clones, around nine tenths being singletons. The specimen comprised peripheral blood, sampled in the second trimester of pregnancy. The source is a female donor with multiple sclerosis, enrolled in a pregnancy study.

The V call is TRBV28, the J call TRBJ1-5, with D hard to call. V was trimmed by 6 bases and J by 6 bases, leaving 12 bases between them. Germline V gives CDR1 MDHEN, CDR2 SYDVKM. The CDR3 runs to 13 residues. DNA for the CDR3: TGTGCCAGCAGACAGTTCGGGAGTCAGCCCCAGCATTTT. It specifies CASRQFGSQPQHF.

This chain links TRBV4-2 with TRBJ2-2; weak D call: TRBD2 (6 bases). Germline-derived CDR1 and CDR2 are LGHNA and YNFKEQ. Trimming pared 2 bases from V and 6 bases from J, leaving 16 bases between. The CDR3 is 16 residues long. DNA of the CDR3: TGTGCCAGCAGCCAACGGTTGGGGGGAGGTTCCGGGGAGCTGTTTTTT. It specifies CASSQRLGGGSGELFF.

V gene TRBV5-1 combines with J gene TRBJ2-7; TRBD2 is a possible D gene (6 bases). V was clipped by 0 bases and J by 0 bases, with 7 bases between them. The length of the CDR3 is 14 residues. Germline V CDR1 and CDR2: SGHRS, YFSETQ. The CDR3 DNA sequence: TGCGCCAGCAGCTTGGTTAGCGGCTCCTACGAGCAGTACTTC. This codes for CASSLVSGSYEQYF.

The genes are TRBV6-1 and TRBJ1-4, with D perhaps TRBD1 (5 bases). V shed 7 bases and J shed 13 bases, with 22 bases lying between them. This CDR3 has 14 residues. Germline V gives CDR1 MNHNS, CDR2 SASEGT. The CDR3: CASTLTASVGGLFF. In nucleotides, the CDR3 is TGTGCCAGCACCCTGACAGCATCGGTAGGCGGACTGTTTTTT.

The genes are TRBV18 and TRBJ1-2; D unclear. Trimming took off 5 bases at V and 8 bases at J, with 9 bases between the two ends. Germline V CDR1 and CDR2: KGHSH, LQKENI. The CDR3 sequence is 11 residues long. In DNA form, the CDR3 reads TGTGCCAGCTCAGGGAGCGGCGGCTACACCTTC. This encodes CASSGSGGYTF. Based on the CDR3 plus reference TRBV18 and TRBJ1-2, the full variable domain is NAGVMQNPRHLVRRRGQEARLRCSPMKGHSHVYWYRQLPEEGLKFMVYLQKENIIDESGMPKERFSAEFPKEGPSILRIQQVVRGDSAAYFCASSGSGGYTFGSGTRLTVV.

The chain is built from TRBV9 and TRBJ1-5; 8 bases are shared with TRBD1. Trimming at V came to 3 bases and at J to 0 bases, leaving 2 bases not matched to a gene. Germline CDR1 is SGDLS and CDR2 is YYNGEE. The CDR3 totals 15 residues. CDR3 sequence (DNA): TGTGCCAGCAGCGAGGGGACAGGTAGCAATCAGCCCCAGCATTTT. Amino acids: CASSEGTGSNQPQHF.

The chain is built from TRBV19 and TRBJ2-5, with TRBD2 matching 8 bases. This CDR3 comprises 14 residues. The trim removed 5 bases at V and 6 bases at J, leaving 8 bases unmatched. Germline values: CDR1 LNHDA, CDR2 SQIVND (reference sequence). CDR3 amino acids: CASSPGTRKQTQYF. DNA for the CDR3: TGTGCCAGTAGTCCCGGGACTAGAAAACAGACCCAGTACTTC.

The CDR3: CASSLTGLAGINTGELFF. CDR3 sequence (DNA): TGCGCCAGCAGCTTGACCGGACTAGCGGGGATAAACACCGGGGAGCTGTTTTTT. This chain links TRBV5-1 with TRBJ2-2; 12 bases agree with TRBD2. The V segment lost 1 base and the J segment 2 bases; nucleotides outside the gene matches: 6. The V gene's germline CDR1 is SGHRS and CDR2 YFSETQ. This CDR3 spans 18 amino acids.

In its sample, this clone was seen once. The gene calls are TRBV5-4 and TRBJ2-3, with TRBD2 identical over 12 bases. After removal of 0 bases from V and 1 base from J, the junction contained 3 bases not matched to a gene. CDR1 and CDR2 from the germline V gene are SGHNT and YYREEE (reference sequence). The CDR3 loop spans 17 amino acids. The CDR3 bases are TGTGCCAGCAGCTTGGCTAGCGGGAGGGCTGGCACAGATACGCAGTATTTT. It yields the protein CASSLASGRAGTDTQYF.

This clone was detected only once. The chain uses TRBV16 and TRBJ2-4; a possible D gene is TRBD1 (6 bases). In germline, CDR1 is KGHSY, CDR2 FQNENV. Trimming left V 1 base short and J 8 bases short, with 15 bases between. This CDR3 contains 15 residues. CDR3: CASSQYTGFGYIQYF. CDR3 nucleotide sequence: TGTGCCAGCAGCCAATACACAGGGTTCGGATACATTCAGTACTTC.

The V and J genes are TRBV7-9 and TRBJ2-7; D perhaps matches TRBD1 (7 bases). The germline V gene encodes CDR1 SEHNR and CDR2 FQNEAQ (reference sequence). The length of the CDR3 is 17 residues. Trimming pared 4 bases from V and 3 bases from J, leaving 22 bases between. CDR3 residues: CASSSRTTRTGDYEQYF. The CDR3 DNA reads TGTGCCAGCAGCTCCCGGACTACTAGGACAGGAGACTACGAGCAGTACTTC.

This clone was detected once. The chain has TRBV5-4 and TRBJ1-2, with TRBD1 matching 10 bases. Germline CDR1 is SGHNT and CDR2 is YYREEE (reference sequence). Trimming at V came to 4 bases and at J to 4 bases, leaving 10 bases not matched to a gene. The CDR3 is made up of 16 amino acids. CDR3 in amino acids: CASSQLAGQGSYGYTF. The CDR3, as DNA: TGTGCCAGCAGCCAACTTGCGGGACAGGGGAGCTATGGCTACACCTTC.

The chain uses TRBV19 and TRBJ1-1, with 8 bases that match TRBD1. The CDR3 loop spans 15 amino acids. With V trimmed by 4 bases and J by 2 bases, 6 bases remained unmatched. The germline V gene encodes CDR1 LNHDA and CDR2 SQIVND (reference sequence). The CDR3 region has the DNA TGTGCCAGTAGTAAGATGACAGGGGTTAACACTGAAGCTTTCTTT. Translated, it gives CASSKMTGVNTEAFF.

V gene TRBV2 combines with J gene TRBJ1-2; tentative D call: TRBD1 (5 bases). This CDR3 has 14 residues. Germline CDR1 reads SNHLY; CDR2 reads FYNNEI. V gave up 5 bases and J gave up 4 bases, with 14 bases separating them. Here the CDR3 reads CASSPGGEGYGYTF. The CDR3 nucleotides read TGTGCCAGCAGTCCCGGGGGGGAGGGCTATGGCTACACCTTC.

The V and J genes are TRBV27 and TRBJ2-1; the match to TRBD2 covers 9 bases. The ends lost 8 bases at V and 5 bases at J; junction bases unmatched: 13. This CDR3 contains 16 residues. Germline V gene lookup returns CDR1 MNHEY and CDR2 SMNVEV (reference sequence). The chain's CDR3 is CASPRGRLADDNEQFF. The CDR3, as DNA: TGTGCCAGCCCAAGGGGCCGACTAGCGGACGACAATGAGCAGTTCTTC.

As DNA, the CDR3 is TGTGCCAGCAGTTTACAGAGCAATCAGCCCCAGCATTTT. This translates into CASSLQSNQPQHF. The V call is TRBV6-1, the J call TRBJ1-5; D call uncertain. Trimming removed 5 bases at V and 1 base at J, with 6 bases between. There are 13 residues in the CDR3. Germline lookup yields CDR1 MNHNS and CDR2 SASEGT.

V is TRBV7-8 and J is TRBJ2-1, with D possibly TRBD2 on 6 matching bases. This CDR3 is 14 amino acids long. Per germline, CDR1 SGHVS and CDR2 FQNEAQ. V was shortened by 4 bases and J by 6 bases, with 13 bases between the two germline ends. The CDR3 loop reads CASSSSGPSNEQFF. CDR3 DNA sequence: TGTGCCAGCAGCTCCAGCGGGCCTTCCAATGAGCAGTTCTTC.

The V and J genes are TRBV4-3 and TRBJ1-1; TRBD1 agrees at 7 bases. Unmatched junction bases numbered 4, after V lost 4 bases and J lost 2 bases. The CDR3 covers 14 residues. The V gene's germline CDR1 is LGHNA and CDR2 YSLEER. CDR3 sequence: CASSPGQTNTEAFF. The CDR3 nucleotides read TGCGCCAGCAGCCCGGGACAGACAAACACTGAAGCTTTCTTT.

This sequence joins TRBV4-2 and TRBJ1-1; D possibly corresponds to TRBD1 (5 bases). Trimming stripped 0 bases from V and 7 bases from J, with 12 bases between. This CDR3 region has 14 residues. The germline V gene has CDR1 LGHNA and CDR2 YNFKEQ. DNA for the CDR3: TGTGCCAGCAGCCAAGATTCCCAGGGAGGTGAAGCTTTCTTT. It codes for CASSQDSQGGEAFF.

A single count supports this clone. The chain links TRBV27 to TRBJ1-2; no clear D gene. Germline V CDR1 and CDR2: MNHEY, SMNVEV (reference sequence). V was pared by 0 bases and J by 8 bases, with 19 bases between. The CDR3 length is 16 residues. The CDR3 spells CASSLSAPSRSLGYTF. The CDR3 nucleotides are TGTGCCAGCAGTTTATCTGCCCCATCCCGTAGCTTGGGCTACACCTTC.

V gene TRBV7-9 combines with J gene TRBJ2-7; a possible D gene is TRBD2 (6 bases). This CDR3 has 16 residues. Germline lookup yields CDR1 SEHNR and CDR2 FQNEAQ (reference sequence). V was pared by 6 bases and J by 3 bases, with 21 bases between. CDR3 sequence: CASSPMGRISIYEQYF. The CDR3 nucleotides read TGTGCCAGCAGTCCAATGGGGAGGATCTCTATCTACGAGCAGTACTTC.

This chain joins TRBV7-9 and TRBJ2-1; D is undetermined. The length of the CDR3 is 15 residues. Looked up from germline, CDR1 is SEHNR and CDR2 is FQNEAQ (reference sequence). Trimming left V 10 bases short and J 0 bases short, with 16 bases between. CDR3 residues: CATDFPGSSYNEQFF. The CDR3 nucleotides are TGTGCCACCGACTTCCCGGGTAGCTCCTACAATGAGCAGTTCTTC.

The genes are TRBV7-8 and TRBJ2-1; 10 nucleotides match TRBD1. The CDR3 totals 15 residues. CDR1 is SGHVS, CDR2 FQNEAQ, per germline. J lost 8 bases, V lost 1 base, and 5 bases had no gene match. The CDR3 DNA reads TGTGCCAGCAGCTTAGGGACAGGGGGTTTTGATGAGCAGTTCTTC. It encodes CASSLGTGGFDEQFF.

V is TRBV11-3 and J is TRBJ2-3, with D possibly TRBD2 on 6 matching bases. The CDR3 extends over 16 amino acids. Trimming took off 5 bases at V and 1 base at J, with 16 bases between the two ends. CDR1 and CDR2 from the germline V gene are SGHNT and YENEEA. The CDR3 nucleotides read TGTGCCAGCAGCATCGCCGGGACTGAACGCACAGATACGCAGTATTTT. Translating gives CASSIAGTERTDTQYF.

The gene calls are TRBV5-4 and TRBJ2-1; 15 positions agree with TRBD2. The germline V gene has CDR1 SGHNT and CDR2 YYREEE (reference sequence). The CDR3 covers 15 residues. The V and J ends lost 4 bases and 7 bases, in that order; junction bases with no gene match: 3. The CDR3 spells CASSRTSGRDNEQFF. CDR3 sequence (DNA): TGTGCCAGCAGCCGGACTAGCGGGAGGGATAATGAGCAGTTCTTC.

This clone was found a few times. This rearrangement joins TRBV9 to TRBJ1-3; maybe TRBD1 (6 bases). V lost 4 bases and J 0 bases, leaving 8 bases between the germline ends. Germline CDR1 SGDLS, CDR2 YYNGEE. The CDR3 contains 14 residues. Here the CDR3 DNA reads TGTGCCAGCAGCTTGGACAGCTCTGGAAACACCATATATTTT. It is translated as CASSLDSSGNTIYF.

The chain combines TRBV11-2 with TRBJ2-1, with TRBD2 matching over 11 bases. The CDR3 spans 16 residues. Per the germline V gene, CDR1 is SGHAT and CDR2 is FQNNGV. V shed 5 bases, J shed 3 bases, and the junction held 6 bases outside the gene matches. This chain's CDR3 is CASSAHLAGGYNEQFF. The CDR3 nucleotides are TGTGCCAGCAGCGCACACCTAGCGGGGGGCTACAATGAGCAGTTCTTC. Based on the CDR3 plus reference TRBV11-2 and TRBJ2-1, the full variable domain is EAGVAQSPRYKIIEKRQSVAFWCNPISGHATLYWYQQILGQGPKLLIQFQNNGVVDDSQLPKDRFSAERLKGVDSTLKIQPAKLEDSAVYLCASSAHLAGGYNEQFFGPGTRLTVL.

The chain has TRBV19 and TRBJ2-6; D perhaps matches TRBD2 (5 bases). This CDR3 is 14 amino acids long. Trimming stripped 7 bases from V and 2 bases from J, with 9 bases between. The germline CDR1 and CDR2 sequences are LNHDA and SQIVND (reference sequence). This chain's CDR3 is CASMLRAGANVLTF. As DNA, the CDR3 is TGTGCCAGTATGCTGAGGGCTGGGGCCAACGTCCTGACTTTC.

The CDR3 DNA follows: TGTGCCAGTAGTATAGCCGGACGGGGGACTTTGAACACTGAAGCTTTCTTT. Protein product: CASSIAGRGTLNTEAFF. The chain is built from TRBV19 and TRBJ1-1; tentatively, D is TRBD1 (5 bases). The CDR3 runs 17 residues. Trimming removed 1 base at V and 0 bases at J, with 15 bases between. Germline CDR1 LNHDA, CDR2 SQIVND (reference sequence).

The chain recombines TRBV28 with TRBJ2-7; 9 bases are shared with TRBD1. CDR1 is MDHEN and CDR2 is SYDVKM in the germline V gene. The CDR3 runs 14 residues. The trim removed 6 bases at V and 2 bases at J, leaving 5 bases unmatched. The CDR3 reads CASSRQGGPYEQYF. In nucleotides, the CDR3 is TGTGCCAGCAGCCGACAGGGGGGGCCCTACGAGCAGTACTTC.

This chain joins TRBV5-1 and TRBJ2-7, with 7 bases matching TRBD1. V was clipped by 1 base and J by 3 bases; unmatched bases: 1. CDR3 length: 13 amino acids. Germline assignment: CDR1 SGHRS and CDR2 YFSETQ. CDR3 amino acids: CASSLTGDYEQYF. The CDR3 nucleotides are TGCGCCAGCAGCTTGACAGGGGACTACGAGCAGTACTTC.

V is TRBV21-1 and J is TRBJ2-7; TRBD2 reflects the table's D call only, with no check against the DNA. TRBV21-1 has pseudogene status. There are 23 residues in the CDR3. The chain's CDR3 is CASSRQTPLTGTSNPELAYEQYF. CDR3 in DNA: TGTGCCAGCAGCAGGCAAACCCCTTTGACCGGGACTAGTAATCCGGAGCTCGCCTACGAGCAGTACTTC.